These 16 T cell receptor beta chains came from one sample sequenced in a study of shared clonotypes between healthy human individuals. Only CD45RO-negative cells positively selected for CCR7 counted as naive CD8 cells, so terminally differentiated effector memory CD45RA+ cells were excluded. Profiled with immunoSEQ multiplex PCR; TCRdb holds only in-frame clones, not every one. The table lists some 1,900,000 clones, less than 95% of them singletons, with 1.2% in the top ten. Sequenced sample: naive CD8+ T cells sorted from blood. Receptor source: a man in his late teens or twenties in good health.

The chain joins TRBV30 to TRBJ2-7; tentatively, D is TRBD1 or TRBD2 (5 bases each). CDR1 is GTSNPN and CDR2 is SVGIG in the germline V gene (reference sequence). Trimming removed 3 bases from V and 5 bases from J, with 23 bases in between. This CDR3 has 16 amino acids. The CDR3 spells CAWSAEVWGPGDEQYF. The DNA of the CDR3 is TGTGCCTGGAGCGCCGAAGTTTGGGGACCCGGGGACGAGCAGTACTTC. The whole variable domain, remainder taken from reference TRBV30 and TRBJ2-7, is SQTIHQWPATLVQPVGSPLSLECTVEGTSNPNLYWYRQAAGRGLQLLFYSVGIGQISSEVPQNLSASRPQDRQFILSSKKLLLSDSGFYLCAWSAEVWGPGDEQYFGPGTRLTVT.

This CDR3 reads CASSLDEEETQYF. CDR3 nucleotides: TGTGCCAGCAGCTTAGACGAGGAAGAGACCCAGTACTTC. The chain has TRBV7-2 and TRBJ2-5, with D unclear. Trimming left V 1 base short and J 3 bases short, with 6 bases between. Germline values: CDR1 SGHTA, CDR2 FQGNSA. The CDR3 is made up of 13 amino acids. Based on the CDR3 plus reference TRBV7-2 and TRBJ2-5, the full variable domain is GAGVSQSPSNKVTEKGKDVELRCDPISGHTALYWYRQSLGQGLEFLIYFQGNSAPDKSGLPSDRFSAERTGGSVSTLTIQRTQQEDSAVYLCASSLDEEETQYFGPGTRLLVL.

The chain joins TRBV5-1 to TRBJ2-2; D call uncertain. Trimming stripped 8 bases from V and 3 bases from J, with 20 bases between. Germline CDR1 and CDR2: SGHRS and YFSETQ. The CDR3 is 16 amino acids. The CDR3 DNA reads as TGCGCCAGTATGGGCTCAACAGTCCCCGACACCGGGGAGCTGTTTTTT. Amino acid sequence: CASMGSTVPDTGELFF.

This sequence joins TRBV5-4 and TRBJ2-1; D is ambiguous. Germline V gene data show CDR1 as SGHNT and CDR2 as YYREEE (reference sequence). The CDR3 extends over 12 amino acids. V lost 0 bases and J 6 bases, leaving 4 bases between the germline ends. The CDR3 nucleotides are TGTGCCAGCAGCTTGGTCATCAATGAGCAGTTCTTC. It yields the protein CASSLVINEQFF.

The J gene is TRBJ1-5, the V gene TRBV2, with 9 bases lining up with TRBD1. The J segment lost 3 bases and the V segment lost 5 bases, leaving 8 bases of the junction unmatched. Germline V gene lookup returns CDR1 SNHLY and CDR2 FYNNEI. The CDR3 has 16 residues. DNA of the CDR3: TGTGCCAGCAGTTACCGGGACAGGGCTGTCAATCAGCCCCAGCATTTT. Translation: CASSYRDRAVNQPQHF.

The rearrangement links TRBV5-1 to TRBJ2-2; 7 bases fit TRBD1. CDR3 length: 16 residues. Germline assignment: CDR1 SGHRS and CDR2 YFSETQ. Trimming took 3 bases from V and 4 from J; bases not matched to a gene: 9. In DNA form, the CDR3 reads TGCGCCAGCAGCTCGAAGGGACAGTCACCCACCGGGGAGCTGTTTTTT. Encoded protein: CASSSKGQSPTGELFF.

The chain joins TRBV29-1 to TRBJ1-1; D not certain. The CDR3 covers 15 residues. Germline-derived CDR1 and CDR2 are SQVTM and ANQGSEA. Trimming pared 0 bases from V and 0 bases from J, leaving 11 bases between. CDR3 loop: CSVEEGSVMNTEAFF. CDR3 DNA: TGCAGCGTTGAAGAGGGGTCAGTAATGAACACTGAAGCTTTCTTT.

The chain combines TRBV6-5 with TRBJ2-5, with 8 bases lining up with TRBD1. Germline loops: CDR1 MNHEY, CDR2 SVGAGI. J gave up 6 bases and V 0 bases, and 9 bases lay outside the gene matches. This CDR3 contains 16 residues. CDR3 nucleotides: TGTGCCAGCAGTTACTCCCCACAGGGGGGTCGCAAGACCCAGTACTTC. Protein sequence: CASSYSPQGGRKTQYF.

The V and J genes are TRBV13 and TRBJ2-7; weak D call: TRBD2 (6 bases). The CDR3 is 15 amino acids. In germline, CDR1 is PRHDT, CDR2 FYEKMQ (reference sequence). V lost 0 bases and J 3 bases, leaving 12 bases between the germline ends. The CDR3 nucleotides are TGTGCCAGCAGCTTAGGACAGGACTACGGCTACGAGCAGTACTTC. Translated, it gives CASSLGQDYGYEQYF.

The chain has TRBV28 and TRBJ2-7, with TRBD2 matching over 11 bases. After removal of 6 bases from V and 5 bases from J, the junction contained 3 bases not matched to a gene. In germline, CDR1 is MDHEN, CDR2 SYDVKM. This CDR3 is built from 13 residues. In nucleotides, the CDR3 is TGTGCCAGCAGGACTAGCGGGGAACACGAGCAGTACTTC. Translating it yields CASRTSGEHEQYF.

CDR3 protein: CASSHTASYEQYF. CDR3 sequence (DNA): TGTGCCAGCAGTCATACAGCGTCCTACGAGCAGTACTTC. This chain joins TRBV27 and TRBJ2-7; D call uncertain. Trimming removed 5 bases from V and 1 base from J, with 9 bases in between. The germline CDR1 and CDR2 sequences are MNHEY and SMNVEV (reference sequence). This CDR3 has 13 residues.

The chain couples TRBV7-9 to TRBJ1-2; D is ambiguous. The V end lost 1 base, the J end lost 0 bases, and 9 bases lay between the germline ends. The CDR3 spans 15 residues. Germline-derived CDR1 and CDR2 are SEHNR and FQNEAQ (reference sequence). The DNA for the CDR3 is TGTGCCAGCAGCTTAGAGGCCACTACTAACTATGGCTACACCTTC. Protein: CASSLEATTNYGYTF.

Only one count was recorded for this clone. The V gene is TRBV5-5, the J gene TRBJ2-7; the D is unclear. Germline CDR1 SGHKS, CDR2 YYEKEE (reference sequence). The CDR3 runs to 13 residues. V lost 2 bases to trimming and J lost 2 bases, with 8 bases between them. In DNA form, the CDR3 reads TGTGCCAGCAGCTTAAACGGACCCTACGAGCAGTACTTC. This sequence encodes CASSLNGPYEQYF.

The chain employs TRBV6-5 and TRBJ2-7; 8 nucleotides match TRBD2. This CDR3 has 14 residues. Germline values: CDR1 MNHEY, CDR2 SVGAGI. V lost 7 bases to trimming and J lost 3 bases; unmatched junction nucleotides: 8. The CDR3 DNA is TGTGCCAGCACCTCCGCCGGGGGGGTCTACGAGCAGTACTTC. As protein: CASTSAGGVYEQYF.

This chain connects TRBV9 to TRBJ2-2; D gene unclear. Germline values: CDR1 SGDLS, CDR2 YYNGEE. The length of the CDR3 is 17 residues. V was clipped by 4 bases and J by 6 bases, with 22 bases between them. This CDR3 is CASSPPDRSFLPGELFF. CDR3 nucleotide sequence: TGTGCCAGCAGCCCACCGGACCGGTCTTTTCTTCCCGGGGAGCTGTTTTTT.

The V and J genes are TRBV13 and TRBJ1-1, with 9 bases fitting TRBD1. CDR3 length equals 15 residues. V lost 5 bases, J lost 6 bases, and 10 bases stayed unmatched. Per the germline V gene, CDR1 is PRHDT and CDR2 is FYEKMQ (reference sequence). CDR3 protein: CASSARTGEWAEAFF. The CDR3 nucleotides are TGTGCCAGCAGCGCGAGGACAGGGGAATGGGCTGAAGCTTTCTTT.